This T cell receptor (beta chain) was captured by sequencing in a study of T cell responses to AZD1222 COVID-19 vaccine. In the study overall: Recipients boosted at about 4 weeks or about 12 weeks are pooled.

Concerning this clone itself: Its antigen is currently unknown.

CDR1 and CDR2 from the germline V gene are SGHRS and YFSETQ. This CDR3 region has 15 residues. Germline trimming cut 4 bases from V and 4 bases from J; bases unmatched to any gene: 8. General study results and limits: Nearly half of spike-specific TCRs reportedly target variant regions that are unmutated in the B.1.351 and B.1.1.7 variants. No repertoire was sampled before or during the peak T cell response, only after it.

The protocol was immunoSEQ multiplex PCR, while the TCRdb copy is restricted to in-frame clones and leaves out a portion. The sample holds 84,000 or so clones; 85% to 90% are singletons and the top ten take approximately 30%. The chain carries TRBV5-1 and TRBJ1-1, with TRBD1 identical over 9 bases. This TCR was recovered from an adult in good health. Sequenced here: peripheral blood, sampled on day 0 of AZD1222 vaccination. As DNA, the CDR3 is TGCGCCAGCAGCCGCACAGGGGGCGGTAGCACTGAAGCTTTCTTT. Translation gives CASSRTGGGSTEAFF. Complete variable domain (other parts from reference TRBV5-1 and TRBJ1-1): KAGVTQTPRYLIKTRGQQVTLSCSPISGHRSVSWYQQTPGQGLQFLFEYFSETQRNKGNFPGRFSGRQFSNSRSEMNVSTLELGDSALYLCASSRTGGGSTEAFFGQGTRLTVV.